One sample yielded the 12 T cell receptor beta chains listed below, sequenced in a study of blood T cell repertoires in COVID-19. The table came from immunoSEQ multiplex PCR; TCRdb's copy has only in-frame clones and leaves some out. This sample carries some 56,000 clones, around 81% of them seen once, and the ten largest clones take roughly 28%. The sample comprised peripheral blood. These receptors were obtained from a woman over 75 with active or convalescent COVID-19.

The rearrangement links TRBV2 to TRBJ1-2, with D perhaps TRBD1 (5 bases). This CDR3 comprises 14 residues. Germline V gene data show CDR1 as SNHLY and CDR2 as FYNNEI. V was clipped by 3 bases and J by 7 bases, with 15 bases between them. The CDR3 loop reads CASSDSGGSSGYTF. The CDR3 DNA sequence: TGTGCCAGCAGTGACTCCGGGGGGTCATCTGGCTACACCTTC.

The CDR3 sequence: CASSLVGHATNEKLFF. The DNA of the CDR3 is TGTGCCAGCAGCTTGGTGGGGCATGCAACTAATGAAAAACTGTTTTTT. The chain joins TRBV5-8 to TRBJ1-4; a weak D match, TRBD1 (5 bases). Germline V gene sequence: CDR1 SGHTS, CDR2 YDEGEE. Trimming cost V 0 bases and J 0 bases, with 9 bases left between them. The CDR3 length is 16 residues.

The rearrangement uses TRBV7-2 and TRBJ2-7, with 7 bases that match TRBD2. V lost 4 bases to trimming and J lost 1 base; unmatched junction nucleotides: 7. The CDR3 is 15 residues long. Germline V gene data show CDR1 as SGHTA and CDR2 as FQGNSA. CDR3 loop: CASSSGLVGSYEQYF. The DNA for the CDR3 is TGTGCCAGCAGCTCCGGACTAGTCGGTTCCTACGAGCAGTACTTC.

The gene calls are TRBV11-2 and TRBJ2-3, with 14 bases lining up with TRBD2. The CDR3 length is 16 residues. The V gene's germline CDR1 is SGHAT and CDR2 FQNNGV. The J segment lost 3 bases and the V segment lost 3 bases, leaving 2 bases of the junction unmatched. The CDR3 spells CASSFGLAGGTDTQYF. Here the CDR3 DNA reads TGTGCCAGCAGCTTCGGACTAGCGGGGGGTACAGATACGCAGTATTTT.

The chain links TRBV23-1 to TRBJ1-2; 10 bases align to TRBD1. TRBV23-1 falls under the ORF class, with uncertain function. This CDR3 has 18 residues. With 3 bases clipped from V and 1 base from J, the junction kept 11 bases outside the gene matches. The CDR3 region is CASSHFRDRGGVNYGYTF. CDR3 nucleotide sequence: TGCGCCAGCAGTCACTTCCGGGACAGGGGAGGGGTTAACTATGGCTACACCTTC.

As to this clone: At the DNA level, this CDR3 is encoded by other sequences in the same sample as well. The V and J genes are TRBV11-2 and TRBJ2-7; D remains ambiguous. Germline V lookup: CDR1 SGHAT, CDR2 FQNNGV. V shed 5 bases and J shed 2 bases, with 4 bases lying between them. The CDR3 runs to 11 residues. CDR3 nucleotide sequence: TGTGCCAGCAGCCCCGCCTACGAGCAGTACTTC. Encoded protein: CASSPAYEQYF.

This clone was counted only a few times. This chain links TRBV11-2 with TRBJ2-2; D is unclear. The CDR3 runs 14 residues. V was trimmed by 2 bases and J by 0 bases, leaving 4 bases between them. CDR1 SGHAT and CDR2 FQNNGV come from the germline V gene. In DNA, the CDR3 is TGTGCCAGCAGCTTACGGGCGAACACCGGGGAGCTGTTTTTT. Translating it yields CASSLRANTGELFF. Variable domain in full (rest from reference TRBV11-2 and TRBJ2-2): EAGVAQSPRYKIIEKRQSVAFWCNPISGHATLYWYQQILGQGPKLLIQFQNNGVVDDSQLPKDRFSAERLKGVDSTLKIQPAKLEDSAVYLCASSLRANTGELFFGEGSRLTVL.

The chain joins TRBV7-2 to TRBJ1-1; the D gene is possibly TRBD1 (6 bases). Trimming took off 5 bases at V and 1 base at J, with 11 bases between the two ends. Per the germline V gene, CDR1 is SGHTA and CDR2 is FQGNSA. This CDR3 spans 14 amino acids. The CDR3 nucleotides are TGTGCCAGCAGCCCCTGGACAGCGAACACTGAAGCTTTCTTT. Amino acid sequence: CASSPWTANTEAFF.

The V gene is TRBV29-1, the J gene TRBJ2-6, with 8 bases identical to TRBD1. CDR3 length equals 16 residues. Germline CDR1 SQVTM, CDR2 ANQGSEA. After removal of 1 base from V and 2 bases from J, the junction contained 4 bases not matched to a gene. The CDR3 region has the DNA TGCAGCGTTGAAGGGCAGGGGGCTCCTGGGGCCAACGTCCTGACTTTC. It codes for CSVEGQGAPGANVLTF. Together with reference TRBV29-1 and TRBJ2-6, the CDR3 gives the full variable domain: SAVISQKPSRDICQRGTSLTIQCQVDSQVTMMFWYRQQPGQSLTLIATANQGSEATYESGFVIDKFPISRPNLTFSTLTVSNMSPEDSSIYLCSVEGQGAPGANVLTFGAGSRLTVL.

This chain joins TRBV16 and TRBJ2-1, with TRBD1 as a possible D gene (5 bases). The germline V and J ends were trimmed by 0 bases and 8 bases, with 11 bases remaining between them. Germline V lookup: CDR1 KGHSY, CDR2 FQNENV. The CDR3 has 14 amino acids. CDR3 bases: TGTGCCAGCAGCCAATCGAGTGGGGCGTATGAGCAGTTCTTC. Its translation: CASSQSSGAYEQFF.

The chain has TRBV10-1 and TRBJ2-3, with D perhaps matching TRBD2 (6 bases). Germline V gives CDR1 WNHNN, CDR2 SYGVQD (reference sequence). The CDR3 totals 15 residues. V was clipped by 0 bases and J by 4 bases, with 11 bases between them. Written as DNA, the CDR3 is TGCGCCAGCAGTGAGTCGACTAGTCCTGCAGATACGCAGTATTTT. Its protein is CASSESTSPADTQYF.

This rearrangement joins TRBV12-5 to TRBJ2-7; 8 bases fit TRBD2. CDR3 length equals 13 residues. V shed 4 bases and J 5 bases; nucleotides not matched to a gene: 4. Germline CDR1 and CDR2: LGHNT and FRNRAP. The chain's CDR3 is CASGSGLVDEQYF. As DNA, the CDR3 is TGTGCTAGTGGTTCGGGACTAGTAGACGAGCAGTACTTC.